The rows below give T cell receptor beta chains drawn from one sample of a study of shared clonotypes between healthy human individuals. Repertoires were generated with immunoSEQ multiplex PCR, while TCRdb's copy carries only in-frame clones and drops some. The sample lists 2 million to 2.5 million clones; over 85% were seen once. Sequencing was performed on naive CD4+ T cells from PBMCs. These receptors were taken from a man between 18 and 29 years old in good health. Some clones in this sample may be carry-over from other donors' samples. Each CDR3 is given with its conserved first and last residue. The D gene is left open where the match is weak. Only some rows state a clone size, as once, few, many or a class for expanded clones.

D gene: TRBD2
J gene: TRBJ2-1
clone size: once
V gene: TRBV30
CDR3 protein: CAWSGTSYNEQFF
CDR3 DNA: TGTGCCTGGTCCGGGACTAGTTACAATGAGCAGTTCTTC

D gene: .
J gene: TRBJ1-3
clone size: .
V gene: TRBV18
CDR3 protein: CASSSNPGGSGNTIYF
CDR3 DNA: TGTGCCAGCTCATCAAACCCCGGGGGTAGTGGAAACACCATATATTTT

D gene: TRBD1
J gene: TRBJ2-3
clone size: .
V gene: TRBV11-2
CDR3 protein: CASSLEGQGASDTQYF
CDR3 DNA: TGTGCCAGCAGCTTAGAGGGCCAGGGGGCTTCAGATACGCAGTATTTT

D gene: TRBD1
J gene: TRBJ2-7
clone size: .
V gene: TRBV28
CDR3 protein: CASSPGLGGAIYEQYF
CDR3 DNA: TGTGCCAGCAGCCCCGGCTTAGGGGGCGCGATTTACGAGCAGTACTTC

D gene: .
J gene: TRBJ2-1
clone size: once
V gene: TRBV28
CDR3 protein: CASTPSAGAGWSSYNEQFF
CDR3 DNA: TGTGCCAGCACCCCCTCCGCGGGGGCGGGATGGAGCTCCTACAATGAGCAGTTCTTC

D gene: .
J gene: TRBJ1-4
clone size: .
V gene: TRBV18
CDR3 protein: CASSPTSGEKLFF
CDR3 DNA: TGTGCCAGCTCCCCGACCTCTGGTGAAAAACTGTTTTTT

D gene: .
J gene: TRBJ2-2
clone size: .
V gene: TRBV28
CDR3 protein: CASSLTGLTGELFF
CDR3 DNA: TGTGCCAGCAGTTTAACGGGTCTCACCGGGGAGCTGTTTTTT

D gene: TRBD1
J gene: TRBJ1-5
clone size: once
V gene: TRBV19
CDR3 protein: CASSPGTGLRSSNQPQHF
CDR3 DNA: TGTGCCAGTAGTCCCGGGACAGGCCTTAGGAGTAGCAATCAGCCCCAGCATTTT

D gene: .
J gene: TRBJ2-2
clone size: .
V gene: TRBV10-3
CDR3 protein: CAISENYGAGELFF
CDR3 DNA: TGTGCCATCAGTGAGAATTATGGGGCCGGGGAGCTGTTTTTT

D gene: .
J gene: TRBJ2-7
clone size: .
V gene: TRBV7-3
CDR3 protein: CASSLDGTRGNEQYF
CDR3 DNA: TGTGCCAGCAGCCTGGATGGGACACGAGGTAACGAGCAGTACTTC

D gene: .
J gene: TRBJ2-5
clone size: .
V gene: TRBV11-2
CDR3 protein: CASSLDWSGRTQYF
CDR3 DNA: TGTGCCAGCAGCTTAGATTGGTCGGGGCGGACCCAGTACTTC

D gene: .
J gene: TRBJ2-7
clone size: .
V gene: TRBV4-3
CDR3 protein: CASSQDHDRPLYEQYF
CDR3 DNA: TGCGCCAGCAGCCAAGATCACGACAGGCCTCTATACGAGCAGTACTTC

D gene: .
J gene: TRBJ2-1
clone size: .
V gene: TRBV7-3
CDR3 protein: CASSLMRLARGNEQFF
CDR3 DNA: TGTGCCAGCAGCTTAATGAGGCTAGCTCGGGGCAATGAGCAGTTCTTC

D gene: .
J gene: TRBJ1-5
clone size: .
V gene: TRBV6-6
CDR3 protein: CASSYSQSSNQPQHF
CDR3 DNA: TGTGCCAGCAGTTACTCGCAATCGTCGAACCAGCCCCAGCATTTT

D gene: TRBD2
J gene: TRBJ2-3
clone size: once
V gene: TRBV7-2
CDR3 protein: CASSWTRDTQYF
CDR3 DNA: TGTGCCAGCAGCTGGACTAGAGATACGCAGTATTTT

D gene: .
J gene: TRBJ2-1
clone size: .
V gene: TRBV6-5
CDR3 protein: CASSYVRVSYNEQFF
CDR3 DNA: TGTGCCAGCAGTTACGTCAGGGTATCCTACAATGAGCAGTTCTTC

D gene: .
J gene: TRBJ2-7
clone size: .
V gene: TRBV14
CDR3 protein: CASSTGPPTSGYEQYF
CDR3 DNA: TGTGCCAGCTCTACGGGCCCTCCCACTTCGGGCTACGAGCAGTACTTC

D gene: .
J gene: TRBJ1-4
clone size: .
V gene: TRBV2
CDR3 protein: CASRSTGQINEKLFF
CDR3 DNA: TGTGCCAGCAGATCAACCGGACAGATTAATGAAAAACTGTTTTTT

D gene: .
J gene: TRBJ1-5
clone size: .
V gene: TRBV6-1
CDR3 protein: CATFDRYSNQPQHF
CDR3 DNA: TGTGCCACCTTCGACAGGTATAGCAATCAGCCCCAGCATTTT

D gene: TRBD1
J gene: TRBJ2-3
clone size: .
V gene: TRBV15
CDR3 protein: CATSRDRGGPHTQYF
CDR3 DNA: TGTGCCACCAGCAGAGATAGAGGGGGCCCACATACGCAGTATTTT

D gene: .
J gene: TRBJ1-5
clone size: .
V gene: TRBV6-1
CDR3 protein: CASSEPKQGSHQPQHF
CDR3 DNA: TGTGCCAGCAGTGAGCCAAAACAGGGATCCCATCAGCCCCAGCATTTT

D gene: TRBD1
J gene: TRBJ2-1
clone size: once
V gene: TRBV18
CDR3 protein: CASSPLAGTGNNEQFF
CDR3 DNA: TGTGCCAGCTCACCTCTGGCCGGGACAGGGAACAATGAGCAGTTCTTC

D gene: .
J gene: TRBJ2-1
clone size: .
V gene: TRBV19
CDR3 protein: CASNTLGSYEQFF
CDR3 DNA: TGTGCCAGTAACACTCTCGGGAGCTATGAGCAGTTCTTC

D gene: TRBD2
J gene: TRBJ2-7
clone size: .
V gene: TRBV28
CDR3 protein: CASTYSGGTPYEQYF
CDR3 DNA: TGTGCCAGTACGTACTCGGGGGGTACACCCTACGAGCAGTACTTC

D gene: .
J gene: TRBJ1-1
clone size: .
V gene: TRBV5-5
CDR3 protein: CASSPEGARNTEAFF
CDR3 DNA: TGTGCCAGCAGCCCCGAAGGGGCTAGGAACACTGAAGCTTTCTTT

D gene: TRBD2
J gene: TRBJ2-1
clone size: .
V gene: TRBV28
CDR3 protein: CASTGGGSWNEQFF
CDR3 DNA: TGTGCCAGCACCGGGGGAGGGAGTTGGAATGAGCAGTTCTTC

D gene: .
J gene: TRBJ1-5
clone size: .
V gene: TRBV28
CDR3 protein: CASSKLLGQNNQPQHF
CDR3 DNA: TGTGCCAGCAGTAAGCTCCTCGGACAGAACAATCAGCCCCAGCATTTT

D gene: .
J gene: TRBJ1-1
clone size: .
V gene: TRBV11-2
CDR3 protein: CASSSTRTGTNTEAFF
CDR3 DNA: TGTGCCAGCAGCTCTACTCGGACGGGTACAAACACTGAAGCTTTCTTT

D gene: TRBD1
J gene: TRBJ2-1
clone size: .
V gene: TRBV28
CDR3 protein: CASRWTGGSHEQFF
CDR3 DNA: TGTGCCAGCAGGTGGACAGGGGGAAGCCATGAGCAGTTCTTC

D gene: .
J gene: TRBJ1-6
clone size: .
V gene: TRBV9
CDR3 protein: CASSVLGHGDSPLHF
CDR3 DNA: TGTGCCAGCAGCGTTTTGGGACATGGAGATTCACCCCTCCACTTT

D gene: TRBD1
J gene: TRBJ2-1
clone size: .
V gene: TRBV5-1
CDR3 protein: CASSVRTGDNEQFF
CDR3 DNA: TGCGCCAGCAGCGTTAGGACAGGGGACAATGAGCAGTTCTTC

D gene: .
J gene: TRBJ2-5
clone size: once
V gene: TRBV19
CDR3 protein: CASSIDWAVQETQYF
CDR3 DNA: TGTGCCAGTAGTATAGATTGGGCAGTACAAGAGACCCAGTACTTC

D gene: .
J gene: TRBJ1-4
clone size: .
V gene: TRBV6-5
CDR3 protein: CASSYAGWANEKLFF
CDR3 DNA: TGTGCCAGCAGTTACGCAGGGTGGGCTAATGAAAAACTGTTTTTT

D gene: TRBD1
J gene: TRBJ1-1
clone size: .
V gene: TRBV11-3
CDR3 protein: CASSKDRGRYTEAFF
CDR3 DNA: TGTGCCAGCAGCAAAGACAGGGGGAGGTACACTGAAGCTTTCTTT

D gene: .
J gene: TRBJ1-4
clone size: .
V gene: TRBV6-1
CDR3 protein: CASSGHGRDEKLFF
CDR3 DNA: TGTGCCAGCAGTGGCCATGGGCGGGATGAAAAACTGTTTTTT

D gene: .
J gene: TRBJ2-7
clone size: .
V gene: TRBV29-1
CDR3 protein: CSVEDQVPYEQYF
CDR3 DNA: TGCAGCGTTGAAGATCAAGTCCCCTACGAGCAGTACTTC

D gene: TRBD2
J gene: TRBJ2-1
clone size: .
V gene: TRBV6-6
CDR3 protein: CASSLPGLAGENEQFF
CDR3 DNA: TGTGCCAGCAGTCTTCCGGGACTAGCGGGAGAAAATGAGCAGTTCTTC

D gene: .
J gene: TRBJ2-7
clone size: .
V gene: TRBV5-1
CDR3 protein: CASSLVLDSDNSYEQYF
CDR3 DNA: TGCGCCAGCAGCTTGGTTCTAGATTCGGACAACTCCTACGAGCAGTACTTC